This passage covers 10 T cell receptor beta chains from one sample sequenced in a study of T cells expressing NK-cell markers. Each CDR3 protein gets one entry in TCRdb, which reprocessed the 5' RACE reads and gives no DNA. The sample data list around 280,000 distinct CDR3 sequences. What was sequenced was blood T cells: a sorted CD56 or NKG2C T cell subset, CD4+ or CD8+ T cells, or bulk PBMC T cells (not recorded which). All receptors come from a man between 18 and 35 years old in good health.

This chain uses TRBV7-8 with TRBJ2-5; lacking DNA, the TRBD1 call made by TCRdb goes unchecked. The germline V gene encodes CDR1 SGHVS and CDR2 FQNEAQ. This CDR3 contains 16 residues. The CDR3 is CASSLDRQASQETQYF.

The CDR3 sequence: CSVEGAGRNTEAFF. The rearrangement links TRBV29-1 to TRBJ1-1. Germline V gives CDR1 SQVTM, CDR2 ANQGSEA. This CDR3 spans 14 amino acids.

The J gene is TRBJ2-3, the V gene TRBV9; the D gene TCRdb calls, TRBD2, cannot be checked with no DNA. Germline CDR1 SGDLS, CDR2 YYNGEE. This CDR3 is 15 amino acids long. The CDR3 reads CASSESAGGADTQYF.

The CDR3 here is CASSLGTSGHNEQFF. V is TRBV4-2 and J is TRBJ2-1; TCRdb lists TRBD2, though no DNA is available to test this call. This CDR3 has 15 residues. The germline V gene has CDR1 LGHNA and CDR2 YNFKEQ.

J is TRBJ2-5 and V is TRBV11-3; there is no DNA to check the TCRdb D call of TRBD2. Germline-derived CDR1 and CDR2 are SGHNT and YENEEA. The CDR3 totals 16 residues. The CDR3 spells CASSLNTWEGRETQYF.

CDR3 residues: CASSRRPHTGELFF. This sequence joins TRBV12-3 or TRBV12-4 and TRBJ2-2; TCRdb reports TRBD1, a call that lacks DNA to check it against. CDR3 length: 14 amino acids.

The CDR3 sequence: CASSRLAGGPGTGELFF. V gene TRBV12-3 or TRBV12-4 combines with J gene TRBJ2-2; TCRdb calls TRBD2, which cannot be checked without DNA. There are 17 residues in the CDR3.

V gene TRBV27 combines with J gene TRBJ2-6; TCRdb's D call of TRBD1 is untestable without DNA. The CDR3 length is 17 residues. CDR1 MNHEY and CDR2 SMNVEV come from the germline V gene (reference sequence). CDR3 loop: CASSSGTGISGANVLTF.

The rearrangement joins TRBV20-1 to TRBJ2-7; the TCRdb D gene call, TRBD1, has no DNA to confirm it. The V gene's germline CDR1 is DFQATT and CDR2 SNEGSKA (reference sequence). This CDR3 has 15 residues. CDR3: CSARDEGDSHYEQYF.

The rearrangement links TRBV7-9 to TRBJ2-2. The CDR3 contains 14 residues. The V gene's germline CDR1 is SEHNR and CDR2 FQNEAQ (reference sequence). This CDR3 is CASSLPSETGELFF.